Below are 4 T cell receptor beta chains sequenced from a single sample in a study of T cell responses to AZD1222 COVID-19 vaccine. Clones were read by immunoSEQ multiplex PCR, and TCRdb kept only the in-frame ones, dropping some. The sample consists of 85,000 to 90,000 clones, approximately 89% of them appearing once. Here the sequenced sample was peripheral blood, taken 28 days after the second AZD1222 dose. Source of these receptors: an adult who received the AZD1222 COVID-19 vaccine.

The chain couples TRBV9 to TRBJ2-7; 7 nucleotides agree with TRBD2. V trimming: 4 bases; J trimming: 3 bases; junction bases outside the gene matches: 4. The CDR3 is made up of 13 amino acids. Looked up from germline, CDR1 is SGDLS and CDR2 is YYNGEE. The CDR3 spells CASSRRGVYEQYF. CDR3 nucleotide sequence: TGTGCCAGCAGCCGTCGGGGGGTCTACGAGCAGTACTTC.

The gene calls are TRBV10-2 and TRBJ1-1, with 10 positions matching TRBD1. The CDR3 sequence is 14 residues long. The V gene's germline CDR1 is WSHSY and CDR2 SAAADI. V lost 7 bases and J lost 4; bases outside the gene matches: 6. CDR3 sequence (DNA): TGCGCCAGCACCCAGACAGGGGGCATCACTGAAGCTTTCTTT. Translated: CASTQTGGITEAFF.

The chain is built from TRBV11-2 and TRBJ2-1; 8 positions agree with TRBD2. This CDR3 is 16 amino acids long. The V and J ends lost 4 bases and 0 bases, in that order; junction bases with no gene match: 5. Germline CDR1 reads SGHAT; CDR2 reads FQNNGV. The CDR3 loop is CASSSRGGPSYNEQFF. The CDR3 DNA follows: TGTGCCAGCAGCTCCCGCGGGGGGCCCTCCTACAATGAGCAGTTCTTC.

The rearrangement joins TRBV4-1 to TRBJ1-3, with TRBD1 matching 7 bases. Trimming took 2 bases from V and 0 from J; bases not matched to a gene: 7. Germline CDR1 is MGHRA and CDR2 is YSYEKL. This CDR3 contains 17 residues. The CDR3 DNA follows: TGCGCCAGCAGCCAATGGACAGGCTTAAACTCTGGAAACACCATATATTTT. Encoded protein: CASSQWTGLNSGNTIYF.